This record covers a single T cell receptor (beta chain). Its antigen specificity is not known. There are no base qualities to consult, and no much larger clone falls within one base. The CDR3 starts with the cysteine, ends with the phenylalanine, and has 14 residues. Just the 42-base CDR3 DNA is kept, in frame starting at base 1. The germline V gene supplies CDR1 KGHSH and CDR2 LQKENI. Trimming leaves V shorter by 5 bases and J shorter by 6 bases, with the junction holding 8 bases beyond the gene matches. These data originate in a study of cytomegalovirus exposure and HLA in healthy donors (dated by TCRdb to about 2017). In the study overall: In an earlier analysis of under 600 of the donors, 276 Gb of sequence data and some 100 million unique TCR beta sequences from about 179 million T cells were reported. On average, roughly 240,000 unique TCR beta nucleotide sequences were sequenced per donor among roughly 430 genotyped donors of the cohort, with about 17% of those sequences being non-productive. Rather than drawing on any new phenotypic data, the later analysis identified candidate immune exposures from TCR beta sequences and the way those sequences occurred across donors. In an earlier analysis of 587 of the donors, high-throughput TCR beta sequencing was used to judge whether each TCR beta V gene segment behaved as functional or pseudogenic. Typing coverage varied by locus: roughly 620-640 donors for A, B, C, DRB1 and DQB1; approximately 500 for DQA1; more than 600 for DPA1; approximately 490 for DPB1. The aim of the study was to test whether cataloging public T cell receptors could identify signatures of past pathogen exposure. Roughly 5 DR-DQ haplotypes were handled as single units for association and clustering, since linkage in the cohort was strong. A later analysis re-examined previously published TCR beta repertoires from roughly 650 donors and added high-resolution HLA genotyping to investigate patterns of TCR occurrence. Of the 350 to 450 genotyped donors, 75% to 85% were placed in the genetic ancestry cluster associated with self-reported Caucasian donors. HLA typing included class I and class II loci at four-digit resolution. The study used immunosequencing to profile the T cell repertoires of about 670 subjects and linked those repertoires to cytomegalovirus serostatus. In addition to the first cohort of 666 subjects, a separate validation cohort of 120 different subjects was used. Alongside the repertoire data, information on donor age, sex, ethnicity and CMV serostatus was compiled. All discovery cohort repertoires had been generated using a single sequencing platform. An early release that covered 500 to 800 HLA-typed donors contained about 290 gigabases of sequencing data and 70 million to 100 million unique TCR sequences. In a later genetic analysis, genome-wide SNP genotypes for about three fifths of the roughly 670 donors were used, and that subset was treated as a discovery cohort. High-throughput TCR immunosequencing, statistical association of individual TCRs with disease status, and machine learning were combined to predict cytomegalovirus infection status. The investigation overall reported the following: A later analysis found that TCR association rates varied across HLA loci, with DRB1 alleles showing the most associated TCRs and HLA-C alleles the fewest. In both the original and validation cohorts, the classifier was reported to diagnose cytomegalovirus status with high specificity and sensitivity. The only immune exposure information available for the cohort was CMV serostatus. A group of highly shared sequence variants was considered likely to be a technical artifact of the sequencing pipeline. Most TCR sequences were seen in very few donors, while some public TCRs were found in many individuals. Specific HLA alleles were associated with roughly 17,000 TCR beta sequences at a false discovery rate of 0.05 in a later analysis. Some IMGT-functional V segments, including TRBV6-2 and TRBV6-3, could not be distinguished by the 87-base-pair reads and were therefore excluded. According to a later analysis, most CMV-associated TCR beta chains appeared to be HLA-restricted, and the HLA associations seemed to be driven largely by CMV exposure. When HLA alleles, especially DR and DQ, strongly co-occurred, TCR associations were difficult to assign to individual alleles. The cohort was sequenced for TCR beta chains only, and without alpha or paired-chain data the features that could be detected were limited. The earlier analysis of some 560 of the donors excluded some 15 rarely observed V segments, including chromosome 9 orphons, because counts were too low. In vitro tests confirmed that a few of the cytomegalovirus-associated TCR beta chains recognize cytomegalovirus antigens. Linkage disequilibrium might explain the correlated functional status among segregating V segments, but an unknown experimental factor could not be ruled out. A later analysis found that HLA-associated TCR beta chains were more clonally expanded and had lower generation probabilities than equally common non-associated chains. A further reported finding was that TCR beta sequences accurately predicted the HLA-A and HLA-B alleles for most subjects in the first cohort. Because HLA typing was missing for some donors at each locus, association tests included only the typed subset. The study listed approximately 160 TCR beta chains as associated with cytomegalovirus. In an earlier analysis of some 500 of the donors, most TCR beta V segments were observed in productive rearrangements about 87% or about 30% of the time, broadly matching IMGT annotations. According to a later analysis, parvovirus B19, influenza, CMV and Epstein-Barr virus appeared linked to several top co-occurrence clusters. In a later genetic analysis, fewer N-insertions in productive TCRs were reported among donors in an Asian-associated ancestry cluster than the approximately 630-donor mean. It was suggested by the authors that the approach could potentially be generalized to other disease states and immunological phenotypes. The presence/absence analyses assumed that sequencing depth was roughly uniform across donors, and that assumption may not be true. An association between a missense DCLRE1C variant and V-gene and J-gene trimming of TCR beta chains was found in a later genetic analysis and replicated in an independent cohort.

In total, around 600 healthy bone marrow donors made up the cohort. At the time of sampling, every cohort member was nominally healthy, though immune exposures that went unrecorded were likely present. The donor tested CMV seronegative, placing the donor among the 350 to 400 seronegative members of the cohort. Every donor gave a peripheral blood sample, and the peripheral blood mononuclear cells from that sample were used for TCR beta sequencing. Genomic DNA was extracted from the blood cell samples with the Qiagen DNeasy Blood Extraction Kit. Libraries were built with the immunoSEQ multiplex PCR assay. A mixture of 60 forward primers for TCR Vbeta segments and 13 reverse primers for TCR Jbeta segments was used in the multiplex PCR. The CDR3 region of rearranged TCR beta genes was amplified from genomic DNA by a multiplex PCR assay. Amplified TCR beta libraries were sequenced as 87-base-pair reads on the Illumina HiSeq System. The original pipeline was this. Across the 670 or so repertoires, a later analysis counted tens of millions of unique TCR beta chains, 8.5 million to 12 million of which were shared by at least two donors. To remove PCR and sequencing errors, raw reads were error-corrected and collapsed into unique sequences using a nearest-neighbor algorithm that merged closely related sequences. Alignment of CDR3 sequences to IMGT reference sequences was used to assign V, D and J gene segments. Each retained sequence needed at least a six-nucleotide match to both a V gene segment and a J gene segment. Rearrangements were classified as productive when the CDR3 lacked stop codons and remained in frame with V and J, and all other rearrangements were classified as non-productive. CDR3 was defined according to IMGT convention as the region running from the second conserved V-encoded cysteine to the conserved J-encoded phenylalanine. The earlier analysis of some 600 of the donors excluded sequences that lacked an unambiguous match to a single V gene segment. In an earlier analysis of approximately 610 of the donors, V segments were called functional above 56.7% productive rearrangements and were called segregating when the between-donor standard deviation exceeded 5%. A statistical classification framework was built for diagnosing cytomegalovirus status from the catalog of TCR beta chain sequences. In a later analysis, V and J genes were assigned by comparing TCR nucleotide sequences against IMGT/GENE-DB human TR gene sequences. In a later analysis, CDR3 sequences and most-parsimonious VDJ recombination scenarios were assigned using the TCRdist pipeline. In a later analysis, each TCR beta chain was defined by its CDR3 amino acid sequence together with its V-gene family, and reads lacking a unique V-gene family were excluded. As a way to deal with suspected cross-contamination and a sequencing artifact, a later analysis dropped nearly 600 nucleotide sequences that were highly shared and had low generation probability. For each public chain, a later analysis derived a clonal expansion index from normalized ranks of inferred template counts within each repertoire. In a later analysis, generation probabilities were computed using a VDJ recombination model fitted to out-of-frame rearrangements, and the results were checked against IGoR. In a later analysis, hypergeometric tests were used to score TCR-TCR, TCR-HLA and TCR-CMV co-occurrence, with a repertoire-size bias correction applied to TCR pairs. A later analysis estimated false discovery rates by permuting HLA or CMV assignments 20 times. A later analysis grouped co-occurring TCRs with DBSCAN, adding TCRdist sequence similarity when clustering within HLA-allele-positive subsets. For co-occurrence clustering, repertoires with fewer than 30,000 or more than 120,000 public chains were excluded, along with a handful of repertoires with anomalous nucleotide sharing. The immuneACCESS repertoire file appears here via TCRdb, limited to in-frame rearrangements. These files lack a portion of the clones; in checked studies, under half of the deficit traces to unresolved V genes, and the cause of the others is not known. V and J calls and clone size come straight from that table; D and trimming were deduced from the DNA. This sample lists roughly 150,000 clones; about 81% were detected once. The leading ten clones occupy around 7% of the sample.

Specimen: PBMCs. The chain is encoded by TRBV18 joined to TRBJ1-2; the central 8 bases match TRBD1. This clonotype originated in a man between 25 and 39 years old in good health and CMV-seronegative. The CDR3 sequence is CASSVLTGDHGYTF. In nucleotides, the sequence is TGTGCCAGCTCAGTTCTGACAGGGGATCATGGCTACACCTTC.